The T cell receptor beta chain under discussion was sequenced for a study of blood T cells in healthy people across ages. Looked up from germline, CDR1 is DFQATT and CDR2 is SNEGSKA (reference sequence). This CDR3 has 9 residues. V lost 3 bases to trimming and J lost 14 bases, with 9 bases between them. This clonotype was seen a handful of times. Isolation of PBMCs gave at least 7 million cells per sample. For the second PCR, which ran for roughly 7 to 11 cycles, a sample-barcoded 5' primer and a J-beta primer mix were used. TCRdb processed the 5' RACE reads anew with MiXCR; each CDR3 protein has one entry. The sample shows 1 million to 1.2 million distinct CDR3 sequences, more than 30% of them seen only once.

The clonotype originates from a man between 18 and 29 years old in good health. The specimen was blood. This chain uses TRBV20-1 with TRBJ2-3, with D unclear. CDR3 DNA sequence: TGCAGTGCTAGCGACCGATCGTATTTT. This gives the protein CSASDRSYF.